The sequence of this T cell receptor (beta chain) was determined in a study of T cell responses to AZD1222 COVID-19 vaccine. The CDR3 runs 16 residues. The J segment lost 4 bases and the V segment lost 5 bases, leaving 9 bases of the junction unmatched. CDR1 and CDR2 from the germline V gene are MNHEY and SMNVEV (reference sequence). Concerning this clone: Its antigen is still unknown.

Study-wide results and limits: Unmutated regions of variants are reportedly targeted by nearly half of spike-specific TCRs. At baseline, just five to seven AZD1222 recipients tested seropositive. Increases in Spike-specific TCR breadth and depth were seen after two AZD1222 doses. No repertoire was sampled before or during the peak T cell response, only after it.

Assay used: immunoSEQ multiplex PCR; TCRdb lists only in-frame clones, some missing. The repertoire holds about 130,000 clones, with just under 95% as singletons. The chain is built from TRBV27 and TRBJ2-3, with TRBD1 matching 10 bases. This material consisted of peripheral blood, taken 28 days after the second AZD1222 dose. This TCR derives from an adult who received the AZD1222 COVID-19 vaccine. This chain's CDR3 is CASSTIPGQGSDTQYF. CDR3 in DNA: TGTGCCAGCAGTACCATACCGGGACAGGGGTCAGATACGCAGTATTTT.